This paragraph covers one T cell receptor beta chain sequence. The target antigen is unknown. Trimming stripped 5 bases from V and 7 bases from J, with 15 bases between. The CDR3 length is 14 residues. In germline, CDR1 is SGHTA, CDR2 FQGNSA. The source of the sample is a study of T cell responses to AZD1222 COVID-19 vaccine. Method: immunoSEQ multiplex PCR; TCRdb's copy keeps in-frame clones and lacks some. The data contain roughly 55,000 clones, about 90% of them singletons. General observations from the study: Of the AZD1222 recipients, only 5 to 7 were seropositive at baseline. The span of vaccine-associated CD4 TCRs extended across spike, with dominance at 160-218 and 743-854. The study reported that nearly half of spike-specific TCRs target unmutated variant regions.

Source: peripheral blood, taken on day 0 of AZD1222 vaccination. This chain links TRBV7-2 with TRBJ2-1, with TRBD2 as a possible D gene (6 bases). The receptor was derived from an adult in good health. The CDR3 region has the DNA TGTGCCAGCAGCCCCCCGGGACTCGCTAATGAGCAGTTCTTC. It yields the protein CASSPPGLANEQFF.